A selection of T cell receptor beta chains follows, all from one sample in a study of cytomegalovirus exposure and HLA in healthy donors. Some clones are missing from TCRdb's copy, which holds only in-frame ones; the method was immunoSEQ multiplex PCR. The sample yields 160,000 or so clones, approximately 80% seen once. Input material: PBMCs. These receptors came from a man aged 45-65 years in good health and CMV-seropositive. CDR3s include the opening cysteine and the closing phenylalanine or tryptophan. Fields, in order: J gene, clone size, V gene, D gene, CDR3 DNA, CDR3 protein. A D gene is named only where the DNA matches it firmly. Clone size is stated in some rows and not others, as once, few, many or a class when expanded.

j_call: TRBJ1-2; clone_size: few; v_call: TRBV4-3; d_call: TRBD1; cdr3_nt: TGCGCCAGCAGCCCGATAACGGTAGGGGGCGCAGACTATGGCTACACCTTC; cdr3_aa: CASSPITVGGADYGYTF
j_call: TRBJ1-2; clone_size: .; v_call: TRBV6-5; d_call: .; cdr3_nt: TGTGCCAGCACCCGTGGGCAGGCTTTTGGCTACACCTTC; cdr3_aa: CASTRGQAFGYTF
j_call: TRBJ1-2; clone_size: .; v_call: TRBV30; d_call: TRBD1; cdr3_nt: TGTGCCTGGAGAGGGGACAGGGACCCTTATGGCTACACCTTC; cdr3_aa: CAWRGDRDPYGYTF
j_call: TRBJ2-7; clone_size: .; v_call: TRBV19; d_call: TRBD2; cdr3_nt: TGTGCCAGTCGGACTAGCGGGAGCTACGAGCAGTACTTC; cdr3_aa: CASRTSGSYEQYF
j_call: TRBJ2-5; clone_size: few; v_call: TRBV7-3; d_call: .; cdr3_nt: TGTGCCAGCAGCCCTACTACAGGGCTCGAGACCCAGTACTTC; cdr3_aa: CASSPTTGLETQYF
j_call: TRBJ2-3; clone_size: .; v_call: TRBV7-3; d_call: .; cdr3_nt: TGTGCCAGCAGCCGTACCCACAGGGCCAGCACAGATACGCAGTATTTT; cdr3_aa: CASSRTHRASTDTQYF
j_call: TRBJ2-5; clone_size: few; v_call: TRBV4-2; d_call: TRBD1; cdr3_nt: TGTGCCAGCAGCCAAGAGTCCGGGACAGAAGAGACCCAGTACTTC; cdr3_aa: CASSQESGTEETQYF
j_call: TRBJ2-1; clone_size: .; v_call: TRBV19; d_call: .; cdr3_nt: TGTGCCAGTAGTAAAGTGCAGGAGCAGTTCTTC; cdr3_aa: CASSKVQEQFF
j_call: TRBJ1-4; clone_size: .; v_call: TRBV6-1; d_call: .; cdr3_nt: TGTGCCAGCAGTGAAGCGCAACAGGGTGGGAATGAAAAACTGTTTTTT; cdr3_aa: CASSEAQQGGNEKLFF
j_call: TRBJ2-5; clone_size: .; v_call: TRBV7-9; d_call: .; cdr3_nt: TGTGCCAGCAGCTTAGCTCTCAGGGTCACGCAAGAGACCCAGTACTTC; cdr3_aa: CASSLALRVTQETQYF
j_call: TRBJ2-3; clone_size: .; v_call: TRBV5-8; d_call: .; cdr3_nt: TGTGCCAGCAGCCCGGGGGACACAGATACGCAGTATTTT; cdr3_aa: CASSPGDTDTQYF
j_call: TRBJ1-5; clone_size: once; v_call: TRBV7-9; d_call: .; cdr3_nt: TGTGCCAGCAGCTTAGGGGTAACGGGGAATCAGCCCCAGCATTTT; cdr3_aa: CASSLGVTGNQPQHF
j_call: TRBJ2-7; clone_size: .; v_call: TRBV28; d_call: TRBD1; cdr3_nt: TGTGCCAGCAGTCCCAGACAGGGGTCCTCCTACGAGCAGTACTTC; cdr3_aa: CASSPRQGSSYEQYF
j_call: TRBJ2-5; clone_size: .; v_call: TRBV7-9; d_call: TRBD2; cdr3_nt: TGTGCCAGCAGCTTAGATCGGGTGACTAGCGGGAAAGAGACCCAGTACTTC; cdr3_aa: CASSLDRVTSGKETQYF
j_call: TRBJ2-7; clone_size: .; v_call: TRBV27; d_call: .; cdr3_nt: TGTGCCAGCAGTTTAGCAGGGCTCTACGAGCAGTACTTC; cdr3_aa: CASSLAGLYEQYF
j_call: TRBJ2-2; clone_size: .; v_call: TRBV5-1; d_call: TRBD1; cdr3_nt: TGCGCCAGCAGACAGGGGGCCGGGGAGCTGTTTTTT; cdr3_aa: CASRQGAGELFF
j_call: TRBJ2-1; clone_size: .; v_call: TRBV6-6; d_call: TRBD2; cdr3_nt: TGTGCCAGCAGTTACGCTAGCGGGGGGCCGAATGAGCAGTTCTTC; cdr3_aa: CASSYASGGPNEQFF
j_call: TRBJ1-2; clone_size: .; v_call: TRBV7-3; d_call: TRBD1; cdr3_nt: TGTGCCAGCAGCCCACAGGGGACAGGGATCTACACCTTC; cdr3_aa: CASSPQGTGIYTF
j_call: TRBJ1-1; clone_size: .; v_call: TRBV9; d_call: TRBD1; cdr3_nt: TGTGCCAGCAGCGCGGGACAGGGGGAACCCCTGGGGGAAGCTTTCTTT; cdr3_aa: CASSAGQGEPLGEAFF
j_call: TRBJ2-3; clone_size: .; v_call: TRBV5-6; d_call: .; cdr3_nt: TGTGCCAGCAGCCTAGGAGGGTTACCCTATACGCAGTATTTT; cdr3_aa: CASSLGGLPYTQYF
j_call: TRBJ1-6; clone_size: .; v_call: TRBV28; d_call: .; cdr3_nt: TGTGCCGGAACAGGTCAAAATTCACCCCTCCACTTT; cdr3_aa: CAGTGQNSPLHF
j_call: TRBJ1-4; clone_size: .; v_call: TRBV6-5; d_call: TRBD1; cdr3_nt: TGTGCCAGCAGCCTTCGACCGGGACAGGGAGGAAAACTGTTTTTT; cdr3_aa: CASSLRPGQGGKLFF
j_call: TRBJ1-2; clone_size: .; v_call: TRBV7-3; d_call: .; cdr3_nt: TGTGCCAGCAGCTTAACAGGGTCCGGGGGAAGCGTCTATGGCTACACCTTC; cdr3_aa: CASSLTGSGGSVYGYTF
j_call: TRBJ2-5; clone_size: .; v_call: TRBV19; d_call: .; cdr3_nt: TGTGCCAGTAGTGTCACAGGTCAAGAGACCCAGTACTTC; cdr3_aa: CASSVTGQETQYF
j_call: TRBJ2-1; clone_size: .; v_call: TRBV10-3; d_call: TRBD2; cdr3_nt: TGTGCCATCAGTGGAGGACTAGCGGGAGGCAGTGAGCAGTTCTTC; cdr3_aa: CAISGGLAGGSEQFF
j_call: TRBJ2-7; clone_size: once; v_call: TRBV5-6; d_call: .; cdr3_nt: TGTGCCAGCAGCCGGAGTGGGGGCGAGTACTTC; cdr3_aa: CASSRSGGEYF